The source of this T cell receptor (beta chain) is a study of cytomegalovirus exposure and HLA in healthy donors. Study findings and constraints: The study flagged some 180 TCR beta chains as cytomegalovirus-associated.

Per germline, CDR1 SEHNR and CDR2 FQNEAQ (reference sequence). The CDR3 contains 17 residues. Here immunoSEQ multiplex PCR was the method, and the copy in TCRdb shows in-frame clones only, minus some. The repertoire has approximately 180,000 clones, around 87% of them found once; the top ten carry more than 1.2%. A remark on this clone: Antigen unknown. The germline gene is not matched at one end of the junction; a read error may be the cause.

The donors were members of the roughly 120-subject validation cohort (separate from the approximately 730-subject first cohort). Sequencing used PBMCs. This chain joins TRBV7-9 and TRBJ1-3; 8 bases line up with TRBD1. This clonotype was obtained from a woman under 40 in good health and CMV-seronegative. The CDR3 sequence is CASRLGQGFGSGNTIYF. DNA for the CDR3: TGTGCCAGCAGGTTAGGACAGGGCTTCGGCTCTGGAAACACCATATATTTT.